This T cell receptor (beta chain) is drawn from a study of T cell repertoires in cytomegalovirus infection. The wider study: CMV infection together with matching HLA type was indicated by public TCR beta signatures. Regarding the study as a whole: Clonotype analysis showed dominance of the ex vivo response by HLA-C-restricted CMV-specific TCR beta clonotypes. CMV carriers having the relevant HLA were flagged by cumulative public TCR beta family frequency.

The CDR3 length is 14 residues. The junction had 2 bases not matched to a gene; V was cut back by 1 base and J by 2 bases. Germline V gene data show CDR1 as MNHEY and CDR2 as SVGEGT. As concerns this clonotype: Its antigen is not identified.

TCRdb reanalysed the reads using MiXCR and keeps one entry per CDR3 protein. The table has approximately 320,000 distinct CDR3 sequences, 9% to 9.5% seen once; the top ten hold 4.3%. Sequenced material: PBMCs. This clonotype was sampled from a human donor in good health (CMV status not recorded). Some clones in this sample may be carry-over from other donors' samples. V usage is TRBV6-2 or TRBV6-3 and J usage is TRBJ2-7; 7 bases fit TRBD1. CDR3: CASSYFQGAYEQYF. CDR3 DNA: TGTGCCAGCAGTTACTTCCAGGGGGCCTACGAGCAGTACTTC.